This entry lists 2 T cell receptor beta chains sequenced from one sample in a study of spatial heterogeneity in lung cancer. The time point denotes: sample taken at primary tumor resection. The authors sequenced whole RNA from tumor, nontumor lung or frozen PBMC without sorting. TCRdb analysed the 5' RACE reads with MiXCR anew, one entry per CDR3 protein. Among 40,000 or so distinct CDR3 sequences, around 7.2% were seen once, and the ten largest hold about 26%. The sequencing used PBMCs, collected at surgery. These TCRs come from a male donor with early-stage non-small cell lung cancer.

This clonotype was recorded many times. The rearrangement joins TRBV7-9 to TRBJ2-1, with D hard to call. Germline-derived CDR1 and CDR2 are SEHNR and FQNEAQ (reference sequence). Trimming left V 1 base short and J 7 bases short, with 14 bases between. The CDR3 is 15 residues long. The CDR3 DNA reads TGTGCCAGCAGCTTAGTGTCCCGCAAGGGTAATGAGCAGTTCTTC. Translation gives CASSLVSRKGNEQFF.

The chain is built from TRBV6-2 or TRBV6-3 and TRBJ2-5; D not certain. The CDR3 spans 13 residues. Deletions cut 6 bases from V and 5 bases from J, with 13 bases between. Germline CDR1 MNHEY, CDR2 SVGEGT. The CDR3 DNA reads as TGTGCCAGCAGGTCTAGTTTTGGGGAGACCCAGTACTTC. This gives the protein CASRSSFGETQYF.